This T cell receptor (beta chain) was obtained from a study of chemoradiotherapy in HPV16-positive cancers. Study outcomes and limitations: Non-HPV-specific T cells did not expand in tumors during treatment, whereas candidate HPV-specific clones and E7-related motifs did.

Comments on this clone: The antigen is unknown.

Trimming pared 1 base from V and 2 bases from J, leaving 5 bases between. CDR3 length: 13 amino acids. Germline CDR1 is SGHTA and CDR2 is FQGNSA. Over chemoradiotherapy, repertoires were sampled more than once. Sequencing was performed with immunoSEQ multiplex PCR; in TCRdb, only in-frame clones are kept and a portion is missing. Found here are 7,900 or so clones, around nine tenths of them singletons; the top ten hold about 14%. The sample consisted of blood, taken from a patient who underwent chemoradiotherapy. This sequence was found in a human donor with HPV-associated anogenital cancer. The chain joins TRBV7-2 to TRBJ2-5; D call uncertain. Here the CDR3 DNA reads TGTGCCAGCAGCTTAGTGAGGCAAGAGACCCAGTACTTC. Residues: CASSLVRQETQYF.